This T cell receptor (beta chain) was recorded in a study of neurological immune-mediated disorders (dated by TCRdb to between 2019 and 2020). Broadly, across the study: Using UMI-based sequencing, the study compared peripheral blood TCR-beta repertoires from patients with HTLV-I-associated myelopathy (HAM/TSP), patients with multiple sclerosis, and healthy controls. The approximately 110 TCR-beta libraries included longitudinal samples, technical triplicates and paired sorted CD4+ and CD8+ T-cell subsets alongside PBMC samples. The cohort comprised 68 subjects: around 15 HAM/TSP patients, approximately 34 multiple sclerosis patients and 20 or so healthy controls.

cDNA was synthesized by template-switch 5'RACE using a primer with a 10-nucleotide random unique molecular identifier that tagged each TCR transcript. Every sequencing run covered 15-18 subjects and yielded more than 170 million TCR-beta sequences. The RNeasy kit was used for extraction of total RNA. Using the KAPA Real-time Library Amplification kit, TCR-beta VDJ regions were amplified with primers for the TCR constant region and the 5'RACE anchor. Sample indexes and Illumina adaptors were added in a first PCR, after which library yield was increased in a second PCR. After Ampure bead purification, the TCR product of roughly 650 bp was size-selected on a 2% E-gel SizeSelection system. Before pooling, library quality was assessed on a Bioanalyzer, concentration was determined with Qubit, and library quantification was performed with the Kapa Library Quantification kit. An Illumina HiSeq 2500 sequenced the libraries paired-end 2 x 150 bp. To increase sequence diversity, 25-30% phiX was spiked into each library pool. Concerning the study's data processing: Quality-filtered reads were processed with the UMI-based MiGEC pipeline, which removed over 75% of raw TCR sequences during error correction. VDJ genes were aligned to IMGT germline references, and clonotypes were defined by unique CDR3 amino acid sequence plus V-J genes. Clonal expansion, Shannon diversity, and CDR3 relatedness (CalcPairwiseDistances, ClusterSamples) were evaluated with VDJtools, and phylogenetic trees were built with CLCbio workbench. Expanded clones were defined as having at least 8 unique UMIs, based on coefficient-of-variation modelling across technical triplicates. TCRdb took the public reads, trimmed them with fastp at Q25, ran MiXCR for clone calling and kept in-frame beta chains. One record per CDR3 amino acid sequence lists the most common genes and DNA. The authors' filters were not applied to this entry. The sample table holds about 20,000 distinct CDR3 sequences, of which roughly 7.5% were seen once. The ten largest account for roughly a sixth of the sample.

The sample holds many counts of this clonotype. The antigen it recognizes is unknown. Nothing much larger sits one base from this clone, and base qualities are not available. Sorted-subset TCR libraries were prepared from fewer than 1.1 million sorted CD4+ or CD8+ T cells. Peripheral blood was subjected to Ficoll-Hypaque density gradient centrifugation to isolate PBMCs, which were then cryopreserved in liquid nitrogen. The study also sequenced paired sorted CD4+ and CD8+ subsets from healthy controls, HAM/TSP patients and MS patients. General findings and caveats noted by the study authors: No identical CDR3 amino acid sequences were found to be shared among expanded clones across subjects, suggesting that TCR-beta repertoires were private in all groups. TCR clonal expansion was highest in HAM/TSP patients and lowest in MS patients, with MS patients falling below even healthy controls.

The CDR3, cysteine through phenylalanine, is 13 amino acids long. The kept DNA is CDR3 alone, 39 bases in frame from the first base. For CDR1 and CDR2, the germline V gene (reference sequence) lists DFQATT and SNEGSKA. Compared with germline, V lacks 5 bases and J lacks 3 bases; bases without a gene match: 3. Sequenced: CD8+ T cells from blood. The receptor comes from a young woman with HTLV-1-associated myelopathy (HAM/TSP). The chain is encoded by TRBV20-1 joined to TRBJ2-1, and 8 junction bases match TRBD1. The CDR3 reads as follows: CSAAGGDYNEQFF. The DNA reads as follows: TGCAGTGCTGCAGGGGGCGACTACAATGAGCAGTTCTTC.